The TCR beta chain described here comes from a study of blood T cell repertoires in COVID-19. Study background: Donors in the United States, Italy and Spain gave samples during acute or convalescent COVID-19. Nucleic acid was either cDNA or gDNA, and it came from T cells, B-cell-depleted T cells, or PBMCs.

The CDR3 totals 15 residues. Germline-derived CDR1 and CDR2 are MNHEY and SVGAGI. V was clipped by 6 bases and J by 9 bases, with 18 bases between them. Original methodology: Amplification of reference gene primers provided the estimated nucleated cell counts. Using immunoSEQ multiplex PCR, the repertoire was profiled, and TCRdb retains in-frame clones only, with some absent. Clone size and V and J calls were adopted from that table, with D and trimming inferred from the DNA. Of roughly 32,000 clones in the sample, more than 70% were seen once. This chain connects TRBV6-5 to TRBJ1-6; maybe TRBD1 (6 bases). This TCR was recovered from a man aged 55 to 69 with active or convalescent COVID-19. Sequencing was carried out using peripheral blood. The chain's CDR3 is CASRQDSQAFSPLHF. The CDR3 nucleotides read TGTGCCAGCAGACAGGACAGCCAAGCCTTTTCACCCCTCCACTTT.